Here is one TCR beta chain with its context. This CDR3 has 15 amino acids. With 5 bases removed from V and 3 bases from J, the gap between germline ends came to 16 bases. The germline gives CDR1 WSHSY, CDR2 SAAADI. The sample belongs to a study of blood T cell repertoires in COVID-19. As for the study in general: The United States, Italy and Spain provided the acute and convalescent COVID-19 samples. The analysed material was cDNA or gDNA that came from T cells, B-cell-depleted T cells, or PBMCs.

In the authors' workflow: Counts of nucleated cells, estimated from reference gene primer amplification, were obtained. The assay was immunoSEQ multiplex PCR, and TCRdb's table has in-frame clones only and misses some. The D gene and trimming were derived from the DNA, and the V and J assignments and clone size from that table. The sample records roughly 84,000 clones, approximately 86% being singletons. Sample: peripheral blood. The chain is built from TRBV10-2 and TRBJ1-2, with a tentative D call TRBD1 (5 bases). This sequence originates from a man older than 75 with active or convalescent COVID-19. CDR3: CASSPRTPKDYGYTF. The DNA of the CDR3 is TGCGCCAGCAGTCCCAGGACACCCAAGGACTATGGCTACACCTTC.